This T cell receptor (beta chain) emerged from a study of early T cells in non-severe SARS-CoV-2 infection. Across the whole study: Sequencing of unsorted whole blood was done on bulk RNA, leaving chains unpaired.

CDR1 is DFQATT and CDR2 is SNEGSKA in the germline V gene (reference sequence). This CDR3 has 11 amino acids. V lost 5 bases to trimming and J lost 12 bases, with 16 bases between them. Individual cDNA molecules received unique molecular identifiers. TCRdb re-derived calls from the 5' RACE reads in MiXCR, one entry per CDR3 protein. The sample lists approximately 50,000 distinct CDR3 sequences, 6% to 8% seen once, with around 6.1% in the top ten. Study conclusions and caveats: Comparison of clonotypes with VDJdb favored anti-spike CD8 responses while missing private and CD4 specificities.

This clonotype has a count of ten or more. Antigen unknown. Sample: whole blood. This receptor was obtained from an adult who was a healthcare worker with PCR-confirmed SARS-CoV-2 infection or an uninfected control (not recorded which). The V call is TRBV20-1, the J call TRBJ1-2; maybe TRBD1 (5 bases). This chain's CDR3 is CSAPSGDLNTF. The CDR3 DNA reads TGCAGTGCTCCCTCGGGGGACTTAAACACCTTC.